A selection of T cell receptor beta chains follows, all from one sample in a study of graft-versus-host responses after intestinal transplantation. Their target antigens are unknown. TCRdb's table, derived via immunoSEQ multiplex PCR, lists solely in-frame clones and lacks some. Found here are around 67,000 clones, over 70% of them singletons; the top ten hold 0.39%. Here the sequenced sample was unstimulated CD4+ T cells sorted from spleen or lymph node cells, taken before transplant. The source of these receptors is a human donor who was the organ donor for an intestinal transplant. Both conserved end residues are part of each CDR3.

>TRBJ2-1|TRBV19
CASSTPGTRSRFF
>TRBJ1-5|TRBV4-1
CASSQGSGTGRAKNSNQPQHF
>TRBJ1-6|TRBV7-2
CASSLAPLSRYSPLHF
>TRBJ2-1|TRBV4-3
CASSQEGLGVDEQFF
>TRBJ1-4|TRBV19
CASSIRTGGNEKLFF
>TRBJ2-5|TRBV5-1
CASRRTGQPQETQYF
>TRBJ1-3|TRBV18
CASSLSRTDFLYF
>TRBJ1-5|TRBV4-1
CASSLDRVQPQHF
>TRBJ1-1|TRBV28
CASLVVRQSYTEAFF
>TRBJ1-4|TRBV18
CASSPGVREKLFF
>TRBJ1-1|TRBV28
CASSLGGEAFF
>TRBJ1-6|TRBV19
CASRNSGQYNSPLHF
>TRBJ1-1|TRBV6-6
CASSYSNAGEKAFF
>TRBJ2-5|TRBV7-9
CASRYVHREAQETQYF
>TRBJ1-5|TRBV11-2
CASGSGRDQPQHF
>TRBJ1-1|TRBV25-1
CASSGWGGRYTEAFF
>TRBJ2-2|TRBV15
CATSRDGAITPGELFF
>TRBJ2-2|TRBV6-1
CAIRQGENTGELFF
>TRBJ2-4|TRBV6-5
CASSYSISGGNIQYF
>TRBJ2-3|TRBV20-1
CSAEVADTQYF
>TRBJ1-6|TRBV4-1
CASSQGGNSPLHF
>TRBJ2-1|TRBV19
CASSPNPPGEQFF
>TRBJ1-1|TRBV2
CASSKTVEAFF
>TRBJ1-5|TRBV7-8
CASSQGQRNQPQHF
>TRBJ2-3|TRBV13
CASSLRAGVLDTQYF
>TRBJ1-2|TRBV18
CASSPLSTTVGYTF
>TRBJ2-1|TRBV7-6
CASSVYSTSGGYNEQFF
>TRBJ2-2|TRBV5-6
CASSLTGQGDNTGELFF
>TRBJ1-6|TRBV5-6
CASSRQFWPLHF
>TRBJ1-1|TRBV19
CASSGQGTHTEAFF